This T cell receptor (beta chain) was sequenced for a study of T cell repertoires in cytomegalovirus infection. General observations from the study: The cumulative frequency of public TCR beta families distinguished individuals who carried CMV together with the relevant HLA.

This clonotype was detected a few times. Its antigen is still unknown. MiXCR was run by TCRdb on the reads, yielding one entry per CDR3 protein. Of hundreds of thousands of distinct CDR3 sequences in the sample, 15% to 20% were seen once. V dropped 5 bases and J dropped 4; count of bases not matched to a gene: 8. CDR3 size: 17 residues. Germline assignment: CDR1 MDHEN and CDR2 SYDVKM. This receptor was obtained from a human donor in good health (CMV status not recorded). Some clones in this sample may be carry-over from other donors' samples. This chain connects TRBV28 to TRBJ2-3; 14 nucleotides match TRBD2. Sequences were obtained from PBMCs. CDR3 residues: CASSDQRLAGGPDTQYF. The DNA of the CDR3 is TGTGCCAGCAGTGACCAACGACTAGCGGGGGGGCCAGATACGCAGTATTTT.